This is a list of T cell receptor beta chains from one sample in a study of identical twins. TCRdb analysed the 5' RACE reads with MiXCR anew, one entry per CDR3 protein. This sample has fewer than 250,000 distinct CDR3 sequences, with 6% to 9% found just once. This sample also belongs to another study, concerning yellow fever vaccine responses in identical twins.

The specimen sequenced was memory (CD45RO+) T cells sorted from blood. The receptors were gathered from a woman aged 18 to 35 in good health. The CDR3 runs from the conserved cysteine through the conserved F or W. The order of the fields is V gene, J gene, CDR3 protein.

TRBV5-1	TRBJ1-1	CASSSLGGRTNTEAFF
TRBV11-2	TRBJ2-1	CASSDRGLAPNEQFF
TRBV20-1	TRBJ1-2	CSAGETGGYGYTF
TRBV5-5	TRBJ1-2	CASSLIAYYGYTF
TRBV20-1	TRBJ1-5	CSASRDRGDYSNQPQHF
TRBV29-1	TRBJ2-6	CSVGGATSQGANVLTF
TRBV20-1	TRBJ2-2	CSAARGQGELFF
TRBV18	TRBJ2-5	CASSQTTDQETQYF
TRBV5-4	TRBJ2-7	CASSPDTSYEQYF
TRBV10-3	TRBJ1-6	CAAKSTENSPLHF
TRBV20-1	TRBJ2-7	CSLWRASYEQYF
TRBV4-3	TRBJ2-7	CASSQEPGYEQYF
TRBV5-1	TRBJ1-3	CASSLASQSSGNTIYF
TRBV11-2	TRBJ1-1	CASSPQGWTEAFF
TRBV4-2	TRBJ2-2	CASSLQRTGPTGELFF
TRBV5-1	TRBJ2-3	CASSQRTSPDTQYF
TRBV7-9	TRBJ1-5	CASSLGLGLPQHF
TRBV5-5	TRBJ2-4	CASSPEQIQYF
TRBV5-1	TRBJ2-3	CASSLMAQGTDTQYF
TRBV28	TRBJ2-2	CASSLSGELFF
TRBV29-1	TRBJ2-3	CSASPGRLNTDTQYF
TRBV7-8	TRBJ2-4	CASSPMAQSNIQYF
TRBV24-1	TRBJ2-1	CATSDPTGPGYNEQFF
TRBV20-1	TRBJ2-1	CSAREASGGVNEQFF
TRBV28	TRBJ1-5	CASSPRDGGNQPQHF
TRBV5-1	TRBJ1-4	CASSLVVDEKLFF
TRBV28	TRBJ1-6	CASSSGTDFPMLHF
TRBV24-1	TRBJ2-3	CATSDKRGGTDTQYF
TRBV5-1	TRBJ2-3	CASTLSGGTDTQYF
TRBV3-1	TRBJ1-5	CASSQGSGSLNQPQHF
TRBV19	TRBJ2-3	CASSEGHTDTQYF